Below, 27 T cell receptor beta chains from the same sample are listed, as sequenced in a study of cytotoxic CD8 clonotypes in ibrutinib-treated CLL. Using immunoSEQ multiplex PCR, the repertoire was profiled, and TCRdb retains in-frame clones only, with some absent. Of around 310,000 clones detected, around four fifths appear once; the ten largest clones hold 6.7%. The source was PBMCs, collected before ibrutinib treatment. All receptors come from a human donor with chronic lymphocytic leukemia.

The chain couples TRBV5-5 to TRBJ2-1, with 7 bases matching TRBD2. The J segment lost 2 bases and the V segment lost 0 bases, leaving 5 bases of the junction unmatched. CDR1 and CDR2 (germline): SGHKS, YYEKEE (reference sequence). The CDR3 length is 16 residues. The CDR3 nucleotides read TGTGCCAGCAGCTTGGCAGCGGGACGGACCTACAATGAGCAGTTCTTC. Translating gives CASSLAAGRTYNEQFF.

The chain is built from TRBV18 and TRBJ1-5; TRBD1 might be the D (5 bases). V was clipped by 3 bases and J by 0 bases, with 9 bases between them. Germline loops: CDR1 KGHSH, CDR2 LQKENI. The CDR3 runs to 15 residues. CDR3 DNA sequence: TGTGCCAGCTCACCGACAGTAAATAGCAATCAGCCCCAGCATTTT. Its protein product is CASSPTVNSNQPQHF.

DNA of the CDR3: TGTGCCAGCAGCCAAGGGCGGGGTAAAGAGACCCAGTACTTC. It specifies CASSQGRGKETQYF. This chain connects TRBV4-2 to TRBJ2-5, with D possibly TRBD2 on 6 matching bases. Germline V gene data show CDR1 as LGHNA and CDR2 as YNFKEQ. The V end lost 1 base, the J end lost 3 bases, and 9 bases lay between the germline ends. The CDR3 extends over 14 amino acids.

Written as DNA, the CDR3 is TGTGCCAGCGACGGAGGGCCCGGGGCCAACGTCCTGACTTTC. Translated: CASDGGPGANVLTF. The chain uses TRBV28 and TRBJ2-6; TRBD2 might be the D (6 bases). CDR1 is MDHEN, CDR2 SYDVKM, per germline. This CDR3 spans 14 amino acids. Between the trimmed V and J ends, which lost 8 bases and 4 bases, there was a span of 12 bases.

J is TRBJ2-3 and V is TRBV7-2; D remains ambiguous. The V gene lost 0 bases and the J gene lost 0 bases, with 10 bases spanning the gap. This CDR3 has 16 residues. Germline V gene data show CDR1 as SGHTA and CDR2 as FQGNSA. CDR3 sequence (DNA): TGTGCCAGCAGCTTAGCTGTCTTCTTTAGCACAGATACGCAGTATTTT. It yields the protein CASSLAVFFSTDTQYF.

The J gene is TRBJ1-4, the V gene TRBV28, with D uncertain. This CDR3 is 15 amino acids long. Trimming stripped 10 bases from V and 3 bases from J, with 18 bases between. CDR1 and CDR2 from the germline V gene are MDHEN and SYDVKM. DNA for the CDR3: TGTGCCACCACGACATTATCAAAGGCTAATGAAAAACTGTTTTTT. This sequence encodes CATTTLSKANEKLFF.

In DNA, the CDR3 is TGTGCCAGCAGTGAGGATGACACATTGTTACATGAGCAGTTCTTC. This sequence encodes CASSEDDTLLHEQFF. This sequence joins TRBV25-1 and TRBJ2-1; D is unclear. There are 15 residues in the CDR3. Between the trimmed V and J ends, which lost 3 bases and 8 bases, there was a span of 17 bases. Germline loops: CDR1 MGHDK, CDR2 SYGVNS.

The chain combines TRBV20-1 with TRBJ2-5; D perhaps matches TRBD1 (5 bases). This CDR3 is built from 11 residues. Trimming pared 3 bases from V and 5 bases from J, leaving 7 bases between. Germline CDR1 and CDR2: DFQATT and SNEGSKA (reference sequence). CDR3 DNA: TGCAGTGCTAGGGGGCTCGAGACCCAGTACTTC. Translated: CSARGLETQYF.

The chain combines TRBV6-5 with TRBJ1-1; D not certain. V lost 0 bases, J lost 5 bases, and 7 bases lay in between. Per the germline V gene, CDR1 is MNHEY and CDR2 is SVGAGI. This CDR3 contains 13 residues. CDR3 sequence: CASSYSGLTEAFF. As DNA, the CDR3 is TGTGCCAGCAGTTACTCTGGACTAACTGAAGCTTTCTTT.

This clone was found once. V is TRBV29-1 and J is TRBJ2-5, with D possibly called TRBD1 or TRBD2 (5 bases each). V was clipped by 5 bases and J by 5 bases, with 15 bases between them. Germline values: CDR1 SQVTM, CDR2 ANQGSEA. The CDR3 is 13 residues long. The CDR3, as DNA: TGCAGCGTTTGGGACCACGGTACGGAGACCCAGTACTTC. Its protein is CSVWDHGTETQYF. Full variable domain (outside the CDR3, taken from reference TRBV29-1 and TRBJ2-5): SAVISQKPSRDICQRGTSLTIQCQVDSQVTMMFWYRQQPGQSLTLIATANQGSEATYESGFVIDKFPISRPNLTFSTLTVSNMSPEDSSIYLCSVWDHGTETQYFGPGTRLLVL.

The rearrangement joins TRBV2 to TRBJ2-3, with D perhaps TRBD1 (6 bases). Germline CDR1 and CDR2: SNHLY and FYNNEI. The V gene lost 7 bases and the J gene lost 4 bases, with 21 bases spanning the gap. This CDR3 spans 16 amino acids. The CDR3 spells CASINRARPAADTQYF. For the CDR3, the DNA is TGTGCCAGCATCAACAGGGCGCGGCCGGCCGCAGATACGCAGTATTTT.

The chain combines TRBV4-2 with TRBJ1-2; 8 bases are shared with TRBD1. This CDR3 contains 14 residues. J gave up 2 bases and V 6 bases, and 5 bases lay outside the gene matches. CDR1 and CDR2 from the germline V gene are LGHNA and YNFKEQ. In DNA form, the CDR3 reads TGTGCCAGCAGAGGGGACAGGACCAACTATGGCTACACCTTC. This sequence encodes CASRGDRTNYGYTF.

The gene calls are TRBV29-1 and TRBJ2-7; D perhaps matches TRBD2 (6 bases). This CDR3 is 13 amino acids long. V was cut by 4 bases and J by 4 bases, with 14 bases left in between. Germline loops: CDR1 SQVTM, CDR2 ANQGSEA. The CDR3 spells CSVVFGGDYEQYF. The CDR3 coding sequence is TGCAGCGTTGTGTTCGGCGGGGATTACGAGCAGTACTTC.

V gene TRBV7-2 combines with J gene TRBJ2-7, with TRBD1 identical over 7 bases. The CDR3 is 14 amino acids. In germline, CDR1 is SGHTA, CDR2 FQGNSA. The ends lost 1 base at V and 3 bases at J; junction bases unmatched: 3. In DNA form, the CDR3 reads TGTGCCAGCAGCTTAGGACAGGGTCTCTACGAGCAGTACTTC. As protein: CASSLGQGLYEQYF. Based on the CDR3 plus reference TRBV7-2 and TRBJ2-7, the full variable domain is GAGVSQSPSNKVTEKGKDVELRCDPISGHTALYWYRQSLGQGLEFLIYFQGNSAPDKSGLPSDRFSAERTGGSVSTLTIQRTQQEDSAVYLCASSLGQGLYEQYFGPGTRLTVT.

This clone was picked up a small number of times. V and J are TRBV5-1 and TRBJ2-7, with D possibly TRBD1 on 5 matching bases. CDR3 length: 18 amino acids. Trimming stripped 2 bases from V and 0 bases from J, with 21 bases between. The germline V gene encodes CDR1 SGHRS and CDR2 YFSETQ. DNA of the CDR3: TGCGCCAGCAGCTTTCATCTCCAGCCAGACAGCTTCTCCTACGAGCAGTACTTC. This sequence encodes CASSFHLQPDSFSYEQYF.

This chain connects TRBV2 to TRBJ2-7; D remains ambiguous. V shed 3 bases and J shed 3 bases, with 12 bases lying between them. CDR3 length equals 14 residues. The germline V gene encodes CDR1 SNHLY and CDR2 FYNNEI. CDR3 residues: CASSDTFNLYEQYF. As DNA, the CDR3 is TGTGCCAGCAGTGATACATTTAATCTCTACGAGCAGTACTTC. Using reference TRBV2 and TRBJ2-7 for the parts outside the CDR3, the full variable domain is EPEVTQTPSHQVTQMGQEVILRCVPISNHLYFYWYRQILGQKVEFLVSFYNNEISEKSEIFDDQFSVERPDGSNFTLKIRSTKLEDSAMYFCASSDTFNLYEQYFGPGTRLTVT.

This chain joins TRBV6-1 and TRBJ2-7; possibly TRBD2 for D (5 bases). The germline V gene encodes CDR1 MNHNS and CDR2 SASEGT. The CDR3 spans 12 residues. The V gene lost 8 bases and the J gene lost 2 bases, with 10 bases spanning the gap. CDR3 residues: CASWESPYEQYF. The CDR3 nucleotides are TGTGCCAGCTGGGAGTCCCCCTACGAGCAGTACTTC.

The chain joins TRBV6-1 to TRBJ2-7, with D uncertain. There are 15 residues in the CDR3. CDR1 is MNHNS and CDR2 is SASEGT in the germline V gene. The germline V and J ends were trimmed by 3 bases and 3 bases, with 15 bases remaining between them. The CDR3 is CASSDSIYVGYEQYF. The CDR3 DNA follows: TGTGCCAGCAGTGACTCCATTTATGTGGGCTACGAGCAGTACTTC.

This clone has just one count. The J gene is TRBJ2-6, the V gene TRBV2, with D hard to call. The CDR3 spans 13 residues. V lost 4 bases and J 3 bases, leaving 4 bases between the germline ends. The germline V gene has CDR1 SNHLY and CDR2 FYNNEI. The CDR3 loop is CASSVFGANVLTF. Here the CDR3 DNA reads TGTGCCAGCAGTGTCTTTGGGGCCAACGTCCTGACTTTC.

On this clone itself: The sample holds other DNA sequences that translate to the same CDR3. J is TRBJ2-7 and V is TRBV27; D might be TRBD2 (5 bases). Deletions cut 7 bases from V and 5 bases from J, with 9 bases between. Germline V gene lookup returns CDR1 MNHEY and CDR2 SMNVEV (reference sequence). The CDR3 runs to 11 residues. In nucleotides, the CDR3 is TGTGCCAGCACTCGGGGAGACGAGCAGTACTTC. Its translation: CASTRGDEQYF.

This clone was detected only once. The CDR3 loop is CASSLVPGGYEQYF. The CDR3 DNA reads TGCGCCAGCAGCTTGGTCCCGGGCGGCTACGAGCAGTACTTC. The chain recombines TRBV5-1 with TRBJ2-7; D is undetermined. The CDR3 extends over 14 amino acids. V was clipped by 0 bases and J by 3 bases, with 10 bases between them. Germline loops: CDR1 SGHRS, CDR2 YFSETQ.

In its sample, this clone was seen once. The rearrangement uses TRBV30 and TRBJ2-7; D is unclear. Germline V gene sequence: CDR1 GTSNPN, CDR2 SVGIG (reference sequence). V was clipped by 5 bases and J by 1 base, with 12 bases between them. This CDR3 is 13 amino acids long. The CDR3 sequence is CAWGKTVSYEQYF. In DNA, the CDR3 is TGTGCCTGGGGAAAGACGGTTTCCTACGAGCAGTACTTC. Based on the CDR3 plus reference TRBV30 and TRBJ2-7, the full variable domain is SQTIHQWPATLVQPVGSPLSLECTVEGTSNPNLYWYRQAAGRGLQLLFYSVGIGQISSEVPQNLSASRPQDRQFILSSKKLLLSDSGFYLCAWGKTVSYEQYFGPGTRLTVT.

This sequence joins TRBV6-5 and TRBJ1-4; 8 nucleotides agree with TRBD1. This CDR3 comprises 15 residues. Germline-derived CDR1 and CDR2 are MNHEY and SVGAGI. After removal of 0 bases from V and 8 bases from J, the junction contained 5 bases not matched to a gene. CDR3 coding DNA: TGTGCCAGCAGTTACTCCGGACAGGGAGGCGAAAAACTGTTTTTT. Translating gives CASSYSGQGGEKLFF.

The CDR3 is CASSEMDKTYGYTF. The CDR3 region has the DNA TGTGCCAGCAGTGAAATGGACAAGACCTATGGCTACACCTTC. The chain has TRBV6-1 and TRBJ1-2, with D perhaps matching TRBD1 (5 bases). Germline values: CDR1 MNHNS, CDR2 SASEGT. This CDR3 has 14 residues. The V gene lost 2 bases and the J gene lost 4 bases, with 11 bases spanning the gap.

The chain uses TRBV6-5 and TRBJ2-7; 12 nucleotides line up with TRBD2. J gave up 3 bases and V 4 bases, and 7 bases lay outside the gene matches. The length of the CDR3 is 16 residues. Germline V gene data show CDR1 as MNHEY and CDR2 as SVGAGI. The CDR3 spells CASSSRRLAGDYEQYF. In nucleotides, the CDR3 is TGTGCCAGCAGTTCCCGAAGACTAGCGGGGGACTACGAGCAGTACTTC.

This chain uses TRBV5-1 with TRBJ2-3; tentatively, D is TRBD1 (6 bases). V was shortened by 2 bases and J by 4 bases, with 11 bases between the two germline ends. The germline CDR1 and CDR2 sequences are SGHRS and YFSETQ. This CDR3 has 14 amino acids. The CDR3 region is CASSFRGGPDTQYF. The DNA of the CDR3 is TGCGCCAGCAGCTTCAGGGGTGGGCCAGATACGCAGTATTTT.

Concerning this clone itself: Germline and junction disagree at one end, which may indicate a read error. The chain recombines TRBV7-7 with TRBJ2-5; 9 bases fit TRBD1. CDR3 length: 16 residues. Looked up from germline, CDR1 is SSHAT and CDR2 is FNYEAQ (reference sequence). The CDR3, as DNA: TGTGCTAGCAGCGCGGGTTACAGGGGGCTCGATGAGACCCAGTACTTC. Its translation is CASSAGYRGLDETQYF.